This T cell receptor (beta chain) was captured by sequencing in a study of blood T cells in healthy people across ages. Peripheral blood samples of around 9.8 milliliters were drawn from each donor. A sample-barcoded 5' primer and a J-beta primer mix were used in a second PCR of roughly 7 to 12 cycles. TCRdb fed the 5' RACE reads into MiXCR, producing one record per CDR3 protein. Of some 1.1 million distinct CDR3 sequences listed, around two fifths are singletons. The TCR comes from a man aged 18 to 29 in good health. The specimen was blood.

CDR3 DNA sequence: TGTGCCTGGACGTATGGGACAACGGAGCAGTACTTC. Protein sequence: CAWTYGTTEQYF. V gene TRBV30 combines with J gene TRBJ2-7, with a possible D match to TRBD1 (6 bases). Germline V gene data show CDR1 as GTSNPN and CDR2 as SVGIG (reference sequence). V was shortened by 4 bases and J by 7 bases, with 14 bases between the two germline ends. The CDR3 is made up of 12 amino acids.